This T cell receptor (beta chain) came from a study of shared clonotypes between healthy human individuals. The CDR3 sequence is 15 residues long. After removal of 5 bases from V and 2 bases from J, the junction contained 5 bases not matched to a gene. Germline-derived CDR1 and CDR2 are SSHAT and FNYEAQ (reference sequence). Sequencing used immunoSEQ multiplex PCR; TCRdb keeps in-frame clones, though not all of them. The sample holds 2,500,000 or so clones, 85% to 95% seen once. The chain links TRBV7-7 to TRBJ2-3, with 9 bases fitting TRBD2. Material: naive CD4+ T cells from PBMCs. Subset reported: CD45RA+ positively selected. The TCR sequence derives from a man in his late teens or twenties in good health. Some clones in this sample may be carry-over from other donors' samples. The CDR3 DNA follows: TGTGCCAGCAGCCTACTAGCGGGCTCCACAGATACGCAGTATTTT. This encodes CASSLLAGSTDTQYF.